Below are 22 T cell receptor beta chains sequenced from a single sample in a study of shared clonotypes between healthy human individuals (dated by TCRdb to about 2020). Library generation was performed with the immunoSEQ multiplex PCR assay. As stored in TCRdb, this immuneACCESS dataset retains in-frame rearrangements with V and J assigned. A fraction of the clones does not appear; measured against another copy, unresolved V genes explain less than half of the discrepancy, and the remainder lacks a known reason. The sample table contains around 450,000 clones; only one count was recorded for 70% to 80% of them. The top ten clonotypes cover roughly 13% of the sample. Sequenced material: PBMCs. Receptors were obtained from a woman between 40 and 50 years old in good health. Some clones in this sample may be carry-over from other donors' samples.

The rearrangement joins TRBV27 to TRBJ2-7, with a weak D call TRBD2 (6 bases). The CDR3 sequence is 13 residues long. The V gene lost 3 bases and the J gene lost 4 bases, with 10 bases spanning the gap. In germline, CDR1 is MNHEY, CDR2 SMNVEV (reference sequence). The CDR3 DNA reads TGTGCCAGCAGTTTTAGCGGTGAATACGAGCAGTACTTC. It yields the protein CASSFSGEYEQYF.

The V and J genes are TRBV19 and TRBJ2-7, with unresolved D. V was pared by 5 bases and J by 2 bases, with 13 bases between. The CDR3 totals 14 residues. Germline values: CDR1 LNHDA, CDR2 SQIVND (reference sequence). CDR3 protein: CASSPPRQPYEQYF. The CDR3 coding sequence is TGTGCCAGTAGTCCCCCCAGGCAGCCCTACGAGCAGTACTTC.

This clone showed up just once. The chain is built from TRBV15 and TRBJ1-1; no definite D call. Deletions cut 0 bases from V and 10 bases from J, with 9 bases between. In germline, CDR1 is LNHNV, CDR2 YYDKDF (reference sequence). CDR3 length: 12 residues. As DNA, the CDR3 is TGTGCCACCAGCAGAGATAATGGGTTAGCTTTCTTT. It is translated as CATSRDNGLAFF.

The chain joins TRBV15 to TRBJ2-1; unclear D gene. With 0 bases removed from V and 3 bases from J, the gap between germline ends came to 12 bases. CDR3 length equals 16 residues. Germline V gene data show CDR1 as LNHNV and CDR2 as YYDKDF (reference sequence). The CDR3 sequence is CATSRDPWDYYNEQFF. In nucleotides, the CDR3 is TGTGCCACCAGCAGAGATCCGTGGGATTACTACAATGAGCAGTTCTTC.

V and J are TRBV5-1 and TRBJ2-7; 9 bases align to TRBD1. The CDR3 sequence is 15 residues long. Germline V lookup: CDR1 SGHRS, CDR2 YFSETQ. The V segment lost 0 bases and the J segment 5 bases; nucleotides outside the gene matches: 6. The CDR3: CASSLVGQGTDEQYF. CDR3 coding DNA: TGCGCCAGCAGCTTGGTGGGACAGGGAACCGACGAGCAGTACTTC. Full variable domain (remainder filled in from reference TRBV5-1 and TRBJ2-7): KAGVTQTPRYLIKTRGQQVTLSCSPISGHRSVSWYQQTPGQGLQFLFEYFSETQRNKGNFPGRFSGRQFSNSRSEMNVSTLELGDSALYLCASSLVGQGTDEQYFGPGTRLTVT.

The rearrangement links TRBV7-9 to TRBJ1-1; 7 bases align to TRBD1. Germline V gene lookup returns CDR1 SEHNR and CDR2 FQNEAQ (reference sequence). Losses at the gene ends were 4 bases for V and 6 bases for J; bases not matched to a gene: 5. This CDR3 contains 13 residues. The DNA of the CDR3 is TGTGCCAGCAGCTCTACAGGGGTGGCTGAAGCTTTCTTT. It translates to CASSSTGVAEAFF.

The CDR3 nucleotides read TGTGCCTGGACAGCAACCTACGAGCAGTACTTC. This translates into CAWTATYEQYF. This chain uses TRBV30 with TRBJ2-7; D remains ambiguous. Looked up from germline, CDR1 is GTSNPN and CDR2 is SVGIG (reference sequence). CDR3 length equals 11 residues. The ends were cut back, 4 bases at V and 2 bases at J, with 6 bases in the middle.

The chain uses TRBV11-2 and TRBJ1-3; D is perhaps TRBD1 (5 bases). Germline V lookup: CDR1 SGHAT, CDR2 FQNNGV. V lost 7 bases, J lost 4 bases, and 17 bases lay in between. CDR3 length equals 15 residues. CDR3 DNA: TGTGCCAGCAACCCTTTCGGGGGTCCCGGAAACACCATATATTTT. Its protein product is CASNPFGGPGNTIYF.

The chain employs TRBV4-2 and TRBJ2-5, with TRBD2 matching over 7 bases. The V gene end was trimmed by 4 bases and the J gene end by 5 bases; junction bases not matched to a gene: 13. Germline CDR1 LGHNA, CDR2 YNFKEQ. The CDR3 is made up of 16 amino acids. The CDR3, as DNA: TGTGCCAGCAGCCCTGGCCAGCGGGGTGCGGGGGAGACCCAGTACTTC. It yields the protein CASSPGQRGAGETQYF.

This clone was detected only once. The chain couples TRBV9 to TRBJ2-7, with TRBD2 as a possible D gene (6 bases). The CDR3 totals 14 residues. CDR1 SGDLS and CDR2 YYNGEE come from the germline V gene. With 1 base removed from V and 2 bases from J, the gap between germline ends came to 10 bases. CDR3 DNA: TGTGCCAGCAGCGTATCGGCGGGAACCTACGAGCAGTACTTC. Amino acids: CASSVSAGTYEQYF. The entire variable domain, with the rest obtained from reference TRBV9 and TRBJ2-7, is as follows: DSGVTQTPKHLITATGQRVTLRCSPRSGDLSVYWYQQSLDQGLQFLIQYYNGEERAKGNILERFSAQQFPDLHSELNLSSLELGDSALYFCASSVSAGTYEQYFGPGTRLTVT.

The CDR3, as DNA: TGCAGCGTTGAAGTCTCTGGATCCAAAAACATTCAGTACTTC. The encoded protein is CSVEVSGSKNIQYF. The chain uses TRBV29-1 and TRBJ2-4; D not resolved. CDR1 is SQVTM, CDR2 ANQGSEA, per germline. This CDR3 has 14 residues. The ends were cut back, 1 base at V and 2 bases at J, with 9 bases in the middle.

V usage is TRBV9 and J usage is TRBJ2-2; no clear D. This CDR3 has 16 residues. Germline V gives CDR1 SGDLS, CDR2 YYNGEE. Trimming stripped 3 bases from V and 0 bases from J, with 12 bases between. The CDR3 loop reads CASSGVGSSNTGELFF. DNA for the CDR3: TGTGCCAGCAGCGGGGTCGGCTCTTCGAACACCGGGGAGCTGTTTTTT.

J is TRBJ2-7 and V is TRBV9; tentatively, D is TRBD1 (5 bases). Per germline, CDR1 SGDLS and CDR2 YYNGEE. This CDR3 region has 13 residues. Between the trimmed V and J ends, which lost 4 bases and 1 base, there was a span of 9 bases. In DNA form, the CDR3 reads TGTGCCAGCAGCCCAGGACAATCCTACGAGCAGTACTTC. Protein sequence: CASSPGQSYEQYF.

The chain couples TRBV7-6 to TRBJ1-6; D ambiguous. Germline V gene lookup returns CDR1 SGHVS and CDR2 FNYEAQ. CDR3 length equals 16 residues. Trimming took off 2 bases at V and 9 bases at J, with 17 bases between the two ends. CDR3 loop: CASSLQLRPGASPLHF. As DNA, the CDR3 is TGTGCCAGCAGCTTACAACTCCGACCGGGCGCTTCACCCCTCCACTTT.

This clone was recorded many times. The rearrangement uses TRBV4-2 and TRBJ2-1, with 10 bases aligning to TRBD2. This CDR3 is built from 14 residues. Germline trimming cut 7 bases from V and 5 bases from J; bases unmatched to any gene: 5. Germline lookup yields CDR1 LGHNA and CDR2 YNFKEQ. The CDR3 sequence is CASTPGLANNEQFF. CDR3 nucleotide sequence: TGTGCCAGCACGCCGGGACTAGCGAACAATGAGCAGTTCTTC.

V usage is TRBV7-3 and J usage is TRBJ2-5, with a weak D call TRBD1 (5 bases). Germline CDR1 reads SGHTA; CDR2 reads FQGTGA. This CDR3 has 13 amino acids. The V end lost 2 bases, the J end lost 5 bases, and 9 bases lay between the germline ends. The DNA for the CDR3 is TGTGCCAGCAGCTTAGCTAGGGGCGAGACCCAGTACTTC. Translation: CASSLARGETQYF. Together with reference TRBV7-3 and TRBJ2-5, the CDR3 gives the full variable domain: GAGVSQTPSNKVTEKGKYVELRCDPISGHTALYWYRQSLGQGPEFLIYFQGTGAADDSGLPNDRFFAVRPEGSVSTLKIQRTERGDSAVYLCASSLARGETQYFGPGTRLLVL.

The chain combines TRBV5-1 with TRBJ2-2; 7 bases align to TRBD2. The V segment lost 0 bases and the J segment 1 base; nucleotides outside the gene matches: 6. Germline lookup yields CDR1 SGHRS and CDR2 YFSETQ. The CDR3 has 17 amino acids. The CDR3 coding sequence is TGCGCCAGCAGCTTGGCCCGGGCTAGCGGGAACACCGGGGAGCTGTTTTTT. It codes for CASSLARASGNTGELFF.

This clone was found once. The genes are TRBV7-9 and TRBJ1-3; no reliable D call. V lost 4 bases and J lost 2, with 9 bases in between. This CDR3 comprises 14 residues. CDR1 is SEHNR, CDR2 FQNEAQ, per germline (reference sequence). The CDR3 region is CASSWLGTGNTIYF. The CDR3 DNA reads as TGTGCCAGCAGCTGGTTAGGCACTGGAAACACCATATATTTT.

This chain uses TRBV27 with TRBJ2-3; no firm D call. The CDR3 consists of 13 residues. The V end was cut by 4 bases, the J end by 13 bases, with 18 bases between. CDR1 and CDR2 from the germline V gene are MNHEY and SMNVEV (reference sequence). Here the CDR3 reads CASSSRTPIREYF. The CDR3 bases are TGTGCCAGCAGTTCCCGGACCCCGATCAGAGAGTATTTT.

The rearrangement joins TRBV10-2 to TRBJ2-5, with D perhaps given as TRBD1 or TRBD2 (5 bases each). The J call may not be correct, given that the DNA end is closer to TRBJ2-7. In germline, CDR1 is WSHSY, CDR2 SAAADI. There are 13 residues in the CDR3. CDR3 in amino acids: CASSRQRSYEQYF. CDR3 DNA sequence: TGCGCCAGCAGCCGACAGCGGTCCTACGAGCAGTACTTC.

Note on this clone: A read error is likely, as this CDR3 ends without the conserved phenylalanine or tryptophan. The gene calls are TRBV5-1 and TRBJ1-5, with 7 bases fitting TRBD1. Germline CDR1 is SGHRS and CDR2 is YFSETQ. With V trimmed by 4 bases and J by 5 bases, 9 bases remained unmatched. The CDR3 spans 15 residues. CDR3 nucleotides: TGCGCCAGCAGCCCAAACCCCGACAGGGATCAGCCCCAGCATCTT. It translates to CASSPNPDRDQPQHL.

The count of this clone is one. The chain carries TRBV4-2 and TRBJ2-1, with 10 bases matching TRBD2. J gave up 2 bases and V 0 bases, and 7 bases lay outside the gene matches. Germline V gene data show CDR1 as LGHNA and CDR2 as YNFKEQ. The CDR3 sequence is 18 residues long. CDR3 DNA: TGTGCCAGCAGCCAAGAACCCGGACTAGCGGCCCCCTACAATGAGCAGTTCTTC. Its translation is CASSQEPGLAAPYNEQFF.